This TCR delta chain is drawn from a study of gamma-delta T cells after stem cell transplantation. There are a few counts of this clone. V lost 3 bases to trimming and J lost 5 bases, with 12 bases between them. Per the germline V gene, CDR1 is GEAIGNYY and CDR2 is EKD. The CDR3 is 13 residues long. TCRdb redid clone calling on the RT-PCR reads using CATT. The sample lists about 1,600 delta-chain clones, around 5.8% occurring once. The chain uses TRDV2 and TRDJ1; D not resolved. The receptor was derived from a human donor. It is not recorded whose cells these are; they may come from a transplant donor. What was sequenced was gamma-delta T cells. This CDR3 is CACDPVGEDKLIF. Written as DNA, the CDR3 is TGTGCCTGTGACCCTGTTGGTGAGGATAAACTCATCTTT.